This T cell receptor beta chain comes out of a study of response to subunit inactivated influenza vaccine. Study-level findings and limits: New T cells are recruited in small numbers by each seasonal influenza vaccination, according to the authors' suggestion.

Of note for this clonotype: Its antigen is unknown.

Each CDR3 protein is one row after TCRdb ran MiXCR on the RT-PCR reads. The table has fewer than 700,000 distinct CDR3 sequences, over 10% seen once. Germline assignment: CDR1 SGHTA and CDR2 FQGNSA. CDR3 size: 14 residues. V was shortened by 2 bases and J by 5 bases, with 13 bases between the two germline ends. J is TRBJ2-7 and V is TRBV7-2; D could derive from TRBD1 or TRBD2 (6 bases each). Sample: PBMCs from blood, taken 40 to 50 days after vaccination. The source of this sequence is a man aged 50-59 years who received an inactivated influenza vaccine. The CDR3 region is CASSLSGARNEQYF. CDR3 nucleotide sequence: TGTGCCAGCAGCTTATCGGGGGCGCGCAACGAGCAGTACTTC.